A single sample gave rise to the 8 T cell receptor beta chains below, sequenced in a study of shared clonotypes between healthy human individuals. TCRdb's table, derived via immunoSEQ multiplex PCR, lists solely in-frame clones and lacks some. This table holds about 2,500,000 clones, over 85% found once. The sequenced sample was naive CD4+ T cells sorted from blood. Documented subset: CD45RA+ positively selected. The receptor source for this set is a man aged 18-30 years in good health.

CDR3 sequence reads: CASSRDRVYGYTF. CDR3 sequence (DNA): TGTGCCAGCAGCCGGGACAGGGTGTATGGCTACACCTTC. The chain employs TRBV5-5 and TRBJ1-2, with 9 bases identical to TRBD1. This CDR3 contains 13 residues. With V trimmed by 4 bases and J by 5 bases, 3 bases remained unmatched. The V gene's germline CDR1 is SGHKS and CDR2 YYEKEE (reference sequence).

The chain has TRBV4-2 and TRBJ2-7; D possibly corresponds to TRBD2 (6 bases). Germline V gives CDR1 LGHNA, CDR2 YNFKEQ. Trimming pared 0 bases from V and 1 base from J, leaving 13 bases between. This CDR3 region has 16 residues. CDR3 nucleotides: TGTGCCAGCAGCCAAGATGGGGGGTCGGGTTCCTACGAGCAGTACTTC. This gives the protein CASSQDGGSGSYEQYF.

On this clone: The sample holds other DNA sequences that translate to the same CDR3. This rearrangement joins TRBV10-1 to TRBJ1-1; D not certain. The CDR3 is 15 amino acids. With 2 bases removed from V and 0 bases from J, the gap between germline ends came to 10 bases. Germline V gene data show CDR1 as WNHNN and CDR2 as SYGVQD (reference sequence). CDR3 amino acids: CASSENPSLNTEAFF. Here the CDR3 DNA reads TGCGCCAGCAGTGAGAATCCTAGCCTGAACACTGAAGCTTTCTTT.

This chain uses TRBV18 with TRBJ2-7, with 9 bases fitting TRBD1. V shed 6 bases, J shed 0 bases, and the junction held 9 bases outside the gene matches. The length of the CDR3 is 16 residues. Germline V gene data show CDR1 as KGHSH and CDR2 as LQKENI. CDR3 loop: CASSPGTGSSSYEQYF. CDR3 in DNA: TGTGCCAGCTCCCCGGGGACAGGGTCCAGCTCCTACGAGCAGTACTTC.

A single count supports this clone. The chain uses TRBV27 and TRBJ2-7, with 12 bases aligning to TRBD2. Trimming took 4 bases from V and 4 from J; bases not matched to a gene: 2. The CDR3 is 14 residues long. Germline V lookup: CDR1 MNHEY, CDR2 SMNVEV (reference sequence). As DNA, the CDR3 is TGTGCCAGCAGTTCCGGACTAGCGGGGTACGAGCAGTACTTC. Amino acids: CASSSGLAGYEQYF.

The chain carries TRBV5-1 and TRBJ1-1; 7 nucleotides match TRBD1. The germline gives CDR1 SGHRS, CDR2 YFSETQ. This CDR3 region has 16 residues. The V gene end was trimmed by 4 bases and the J gene end by 0 bases; junction bases not matched to a gene: 9. CDR3 loop: CASSISTGTVNTEAFF. Written as DNA, the CDR3 is TGCGCCAGCAGCATATCAACCGGGACAGTGAACACTGAAGCTTTCTTT. Using reference TRBV5-1 and TRBJ1-1 for the parts outside the CDR3, the full variable domain is KAGVTQTPRYLIKTRGQQVTLSCSPISGHRSVSWYQQTPGQGLQFLFEYFSETQRNKGNFPGRFSGRQFSNSRSEMNVSTLELGDSALYLCASSISTGTVNTEAFFGQGTRLTVV.

The CDR3 region has the DNA TGTGCCACCAGCAGAGATAAGCGGGAGAAATGGTACAATGAGCAGTTCTTC. Its protein is CATSRDKREKWYNEQFF. The V and J genes are TRBV15 and TRBJ2-1, with 8 bases that match TRBD2. J was trimmed by 4 bases and V by 0 bases; bases with no gene match: 8. Germline V gives CDR1 LNHNV, CDR2 YYDKDF (reference sequence). CDR3 length equals 17 residues.

The DNA of the CDR3 is TGTGCCAGCAGCTTAGTCAGCACAGATACGCAGTATTTT. Translating gives CASSLVSTDTQYF. The chain links TRBV13 to TRBJ2-3; D is undetermined. The CDR3 is 13 amino acids. The germline V and J ends were trimmed by 1 base and 0 bases, with 2 bases remaining between them. Germline V gene data show CDR1 as PRHDT and CDR2 as FYEKMQ (reference sequence).